These T cell receptor beta chains were read from a single sample in a study of blood T cell repertoires in COVID-19. Profiling relied on immunoSEQ multiplex PCR, and the TCRdb table lists in-frame clones only, not all of them. The table shows some 110,000 clones, with around 80% occurring only once. The sample taken for sequencing was peripheral blood. These TCRs come from an older man with acute or convalescent COVID-19. Each CDR3 is given with its conserved first and last residue. D genes are given only for firm matches. The size entry is marked missing in some rows and otherwise reads once, few, many or a size class.

. . TRBJ2-7 TRBV15 CATSRDWGPFEEQYF TGTGCCACCAGCAGAGATTGGGGGCCTTTCGAGGAGCAGTACTTC
. TRBD1 TRBJ2-2 TRBV11-1 CASSRTGDTGELFF TGTGCCAGCAGCAGGACAGGGGACACCGGGGAGCTGTTTTTT
few . TRBJ1-4 TRBV2 CALGTGGEKLFF TGTGCGTTGGGCACCGGTGGGGAAAAACTGTTTTTT
. . TRBJ1-1 TRBV28 CASSPVDSAGNEAFF TGTGCCAGCAGTCCAGTTGACAGTGCAGGGAATGAAGCTTTCTTT
. . TRBJ1-1 TRBV2 CASSGDTEAFF TGTGCCAGCAGTGGCGACACTGAAGCTTTCTTT
. . TRBJ2-7 TRBV5-1 CASSLGGAGEQYF TGCGCCAGCAGCTTAGGAGGGGCCGGCGAGCAGTACTTC
. TRBD1 TRBJ2-7 TRBV27 CASPSIPGQGPYEQYF TGTGCCAGCCCAAGTATTCCAGGACAGGGGCCCTACGAGCAGTACTTC
. . TRBJ2-1 TRBV28 CASRQDYLYNEQFF TGTGCCAGCAGGCAGGACTATTTATACAATGAGCAGTTCTTC
few . TRBJ2-6 TRBV5-1 CASSTGQSGANVLTF TGCGCCAGCAGCACCGGACAGTCTGGGGCCAACGTCCTGACTTTC
. . TRBJ2-3 TRBV25-1 CASSERGSPTSPQYF TGTGCCAGCAGTGAGAGGGGGAGTCCCACGTCGCCGCAGTATTTT
. . TRBJ1-2 TRBV28 CASSHSYGNYGYTF TGTGCCAGCAGTCACAGTTACGGTAACTATGGCTACACCTTC
once . TRBJ2-2 TRBV3-1/TRBV3-2 CASSQTRTYTGELFF TGTGCCAGCAGCCAGACTAGAACTTACACCGGGGAGCTGTTTTTT
. . TRBJ1-5 TRBV6-6 CASTLGGGLKPQHF TGTGCCAGCACCCTGGGAGGGGGTTTAAAGCCCCAGCATTTT
. TRBD2 TRBJ2-3 TRBV7-9 CASSNSGGDTQYF TGTGCCAGCAGTAACAGCGGGGGAGATACGCAGTATTTT
. TRBD1 TRBJ1-2 TRBV7-2 CASSRDRGDYGYTF TGTGCCAGCAGCCGGGACAGGGGGGACTATGGCTACACCTTC
. . TRBJ1-1 TRBV10-3 CAIRSQGRRTEAFF TGTGCCATCAGGAGCCAGGGGCGCAGGACTGAAGCTTTCTTT
. . TRBJ2-1 TRBV29-1 CSVEDQEQANTLEQFF TGCAGCGTTGAAGATCAAGAACAGGCAAATACCCTTGAGCAGTTCTTC
many TRBD1 TRBJ2-1 TRBV12-5 CASGPGQGFYNEQFF TGTGCTAGTGGACCGGGACAGGGTTTCTACAATGAGCAGTTCTTC